Ten or more counts support the clone carrying this T cell receptor (beta chain). In the study's own analysis: Between 23,224 and 690,600 TCRs appeared in each sample, and the median stood at 95,638. Each CDR3 protein is one row after TCRdb ran MiXCR on the RACE reads. The V and J calls come from TCRdb's annotation, not from the publication. This sample has 65,000 to 95,000 distinct CDR3 sequences, with less than 8% found just once. Per germline, CDR1 DFQATT and CDR2 SNEGSKA (reference sequence). The ends were cut back, 3 bases at V and 3 bases at J, with 8 bases in the middle. CDR3 length: 13 residues. These data come from a study of human T cells and chemical hapten exposure. The overall study: Upper back patch tests used 0.01% DPC, scored after 6 days.

This sample's time point: patch test 2, 6 weeks after DPC sensitization. Treatment indicated: therapeutic diphenylcyclopropenone sensitization with weekly scalp DPC. The receptor was isolated from a woman between 25 and 40 years old with alopecia areata. Some clones in this sample may be carry-over from other donors' samples. V usage is TRBV20-1 and J usage is TRBJ2-2; D is possibly TRBD1 (5 bases). The sequencing here drew on whole blood, taken in connection with sensitization to the hapten diphenylcyclopropenone (DPC). The CDR3 DNA reads TGCAGTGCTAGGACAGTCCACACCGGGGAGCTGTTTTTT. This codes for CSARTVHTGELFF.